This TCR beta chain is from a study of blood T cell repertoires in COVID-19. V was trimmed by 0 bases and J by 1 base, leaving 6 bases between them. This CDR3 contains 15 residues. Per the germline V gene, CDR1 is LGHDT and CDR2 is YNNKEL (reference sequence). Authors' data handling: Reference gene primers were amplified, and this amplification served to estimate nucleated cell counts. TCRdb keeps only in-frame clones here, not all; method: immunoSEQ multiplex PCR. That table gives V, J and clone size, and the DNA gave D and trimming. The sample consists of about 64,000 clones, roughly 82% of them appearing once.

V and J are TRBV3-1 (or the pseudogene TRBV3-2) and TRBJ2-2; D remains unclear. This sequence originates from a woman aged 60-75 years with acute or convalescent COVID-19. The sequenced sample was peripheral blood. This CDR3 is CASSQDYLNTGELFF. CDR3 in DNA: TGTGCCAGCAGCCAAGACTACCTGAACACCGGGGAGCTGTTTTTT.